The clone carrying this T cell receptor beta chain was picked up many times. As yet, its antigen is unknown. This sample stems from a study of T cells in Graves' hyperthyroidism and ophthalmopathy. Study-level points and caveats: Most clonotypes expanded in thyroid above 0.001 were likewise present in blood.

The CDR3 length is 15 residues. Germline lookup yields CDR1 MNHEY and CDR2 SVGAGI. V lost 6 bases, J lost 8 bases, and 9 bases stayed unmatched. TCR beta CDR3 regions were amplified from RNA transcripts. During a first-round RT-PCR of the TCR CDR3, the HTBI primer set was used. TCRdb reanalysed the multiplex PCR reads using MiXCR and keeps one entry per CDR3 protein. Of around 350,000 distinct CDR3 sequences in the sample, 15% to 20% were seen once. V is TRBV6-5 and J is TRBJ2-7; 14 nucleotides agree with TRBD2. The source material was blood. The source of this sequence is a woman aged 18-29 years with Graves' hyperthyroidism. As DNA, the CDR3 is TGTGCCAGCAGAGTTCCGGGACTAGCGGGGGATCAGCAGTACTTC. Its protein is CASRVPGLAGDQQYF.